This T cell receptor (beta chain) was obtained from a study of shared clonotypes between healthy human individuals. This table comes from immunoSEQ multiplex PCR, and its TCRdb copy is limited to in-frame clones, with some not included. The sample yields fewer than 700,000 clones, 95% seen once. Naive CD8 cells, CD45RO-negative and positively selected for CCR7, excluded terminally differentiated effector memory CD45RA+ cells. J gave up 3 bases and V 6 bases, and 10 bases lay outside the gene matches. The CDR3 runs to 18 residues. Germline V gene sequence: CDR1 SNHLY, CDR2 FYNNEI. The V and J genes are TRBV2 and TRBJ2-2; TRBD2 matches at 13 bases. This clonotype originated in a woman aged 25 to 39 in good health. The sample was naive CD8+ T cells sorted from blood. The DNA for the CDR3 is TGTGCCAGCAGCGCGGGACTAGCGGGACATGGGTACACCGGGGAGCTGTTTTTT. Amino acids: CASSAGLAGHGYTGELFF. The full variable domain, with the rest looked up from reference TRBV2 and TRBJ2-2, is EPEVTQTPSHQVTQMGQEVILRCVPISNHLYFYWYRQILGQKVEFLVSFYNNEISEKSEIFDDQFSVERPDGSNFTLKIRSTKLEDSAMYFCASSAGLAGHGYTGELFFGEGSRLTVL.